The sample holds one count of the clone carrying this T cell receptor beta chain. Trimming took 1 base from V and 3 from J, leaving 10 bases between them. The CDR3 extends over 15 amino acids. Germline V lookup: CDR1 SGHDN, CDR2 FVKESK. The method was immunoSEQ multiplex PCR; TCRdb's version includes in-frame clones alone and lacks a portion of them. The table lists roughly 550,000 clones, 75% to 85% of them singletons. The data originate from a study of shared T cell receptors in the human thymus. Another study also made use of these data, one on human thymus T cells. That report adds: The donor group consisted of healthy Finnish infants who were having corrective surgery for congenital heart defects. The related literature has documented a marked overlap of thymic repertoires among unrelated individuals.

Source material: thymocytes. This chain joins TRBV14 and TRBJ2-1; no clear D gene. The sequence was collected from a boy in the first two years of life with a congenital heart defect. Written as DNA, the CDR3 is TGTGCCAGCAGCCAAGTAACAGACCACTACAATGAGCAGTTCTTC. This sequence encodes CASSQVTDHYNEQFF.